The sequence of this T cell receptor (beta chain) was determined in a study of post-analysis software for immune sequencing data. Whole-study findings and limits: Compared with controls, patients had more of 4 to 6 TRBV segments, including TRBV5-6, TRBV5-1 and TRBV20-1. A significant reduction in normalized Chao1 diversity was observed in multiple sclerosis patients versus controls.

The V gene lost 5 bases and the J gene lost 1 base, with 11 bases spanning the gap. The length of the CDR3 is 15 residues. The V gene's germline CDR1 is SGHTA and CDR2 FQGNSA. Each TCR beta cDNA library carried unique molecular identifiers. TCRdb processed the PCR reads anew with MiXCR; each CDR3 protein has one entry. The sample yields over 700,000 distinct CDR3 sequences, around 27% seen once. A remark on this clonotype: What it binds is unknown.

This receptor was taken from a girl aged 10-17 years with multiple sclerosis. The sample was blood. This chain joins TRBV7-2 and TRBJ2-2; D gene unclear. This CDR3 is CASSPPGRNTGELFF. In nucleotides, the CDR3 is TGTGCCAGCAGCCCCCCTGGCCGGAACACCGGGGAGCTGTTTTTT. Based on the CDR3 plus reference TRBV7-2 and TRBJ2-2, the full variable domain is GAGVSQSPSNKVTEKGKDVELRCDPISGHTALYWYRQSLGQGLEFLIYFQGNSAPDKSGLPSDRFSAERTGGSVSTLTIQRTQQEDSAVYLCASSPPGRNTGELFFGEGSRLTVL.